This is a list of T cell receptor beta chains from one sample in a study of control samples from healthy donors and cancer patients. Sequenced by immunoSEQ multiplex PCR; TCRdb stores in-frame clones only, minus some. The data show around 100,000 clones, 88% seen once. The source material was blood. Receptors originate from a woman in her seventies in good health. The CDR3 runs from the conserved cysteine through the conserved F or W. A D gene is named only where the DNA matches it firmly. The size of a clone is reported for some rows only, either as once, few or many, or as a class for expanded clones.

j_call	d_call	clone_size	v_call	cdr3_nt	cdr3_aa
TRBJ2-3	.	.	TRBV18	TGTGCCAGCTCACCGCTTGCTAGCACAGATACGCAGTATTTT	CASSPLASTDTQYF
TRBJ1-2	.	.	TRBV12-3/TRBV12-4	TGTGCCAGCAGCTGGAGCTATGGCTACACCTTC	CASSWSYGYTF
TRBJ1-3	.	.	TRBV5-1	TGCGCCAGCAGCCCCCTTCGGGGTGACACCATATATTTT	CASSPLRGDTIYF
TRBJ2-2	.	.	TRBV12-3/TRBV12-4	TGTGCCAGCAGTTTATATCCCGGGGAGCTGTTTTTT	CASSLYPGELFF
TRBJ1-3	.	.	TRBV18	TGTGCCAGCTCACCGTCCGGGTTAAGGTCTGGAAACACCATATATTTT	CASSPSGLRSGNTIYF
TRBJ1-4	.	.	TRBV6-1	TGTGCCAGCACCGCCGACCGTGCAACTAATGAAAAACTGTTTTTT	CASTADRATNEKLFF
TRBJ2-1	.	.	TRBV7-2	TGTGCCAGCAGCTTAGCAAGGCAATCCTACAATGAGCAGTTCTTC	CASSLARQSYNEQFF
TRBJ1-1	.	.	TRBV6-6	TGTGCCAGCAGCCAAAGCGTGGAAGCTTTCTTT	CASSQSVEAFF
TRBJ1-1	.	.	TRBV5-1	TGCGCCAGCAGCGGTCCCGGGACAAACACTGAAGCTTTCTTT	CASSGPGTNTEAFF
TRBJ1-2	.	.	TRBV7-2	TGTGCCAGCAGCCCAGAGATGGCATCGGATGGCTACACCTTC	CASSPEMASDGYTF
TRBJ1-1	.	.	TRBV6-5	TGTGCCAGCAGTTACCAGAACACTGAAGCTTTCTTT	CASSYQNTEAFF
TRBJ2-3	TRBD2	.	TRBV20-1	TGCAGTGCTAGTAGCGGGAGAGGGGCGGATACGCAGTATTTT	CSASSGRGADTQYF
TRBJ2-5	TRBD2	.	TRBV4-1	TGCGCCAGCAGCCAAGAGTTAGCGGGATTCGAGACCCAGTACTTC	CASSQELAGFETQYF
TRBJ1-4	.	.	TRBV6-5	TGTGCCAGCAAGGCTGCACCAACTAATGAAAAACTGTTTTTT	CASKAAPTNEKLFF
TRBJ1-2	TRBD1	.	TRBV5-6	TGTGCCAGCAAAGACAGGGGAGACTATGGCTACACCTTC	CASKDRGDYGYTF
TRBJ1-3	.	.	TRBV6-5	TGTGCCAGCGGGGACCCTCCCTACGGAAACACCATATATTTT	CASGDPPYGNTIYF
TRBJ2-7	.	.	TRBV20-1	TGCAGTGCTAGTTCCCCCGCGGGGGACAGTAGATACGAGCAGTACTTC	CSASSPAGDSRYEQYF
TRBJ1-1	.	once	TRBV27	TGTGCCAGCGGTTGGGGAAGCGGTGAAGCTTTCTTT	CASGWGSGEAFF
TRBJ1-6	TRBD1	few	TRBV5-5	TGTGCCAGCAGCTTTCGACAGGGAGTTGATTCACCCCTCCACTTT	CASSFRQGVDSPLHF
TRBJ2-7	.	.	TRBV5-1	TGCGCCAGCAGCTTGGGAAAGGGGATCAGGAACGAGCAGTACTTC	CASSLGKGIRNEQYF